Sequencing of this T cell receptor beta chain was carried out in a study of memory CD4+ T cells and cytomegalovirus serostatus. The sort gate was single viable CD3+CD4+CD8-CD45RO+ cells for memory CD4+ T cells. After thawing, CD4+ T cells were positively selected. CDR1 and CDR2 from the germline V gene are SGHAT and FQNNGV. This CDR3 has 18 residues. The V segment lost 1 base and the J segment 0 bases; nucleotides outside the gene matches: 9. As originally analysed: After removing out-of-frame reads, millions of distinct TCRbeta sequences remained. Measured with immunoSEQ multiplex PCR; TCRdb has only the in-frame clones, and not every one. V, J and clone size are taken as reported in that table, and D and trimming were inferred from the DNA itself. The sample holds around 60,000 clones, more than 75% seen once.

The genes are TRBV11-2 and TRBJ2-1, with 7 positions matching TRBD2. Sequencing input: memory CD4+ T cells from blood. The TCR was taken from an adult in good health and CMV-seronegative. CDR3 residues: CASSLGSLAFSSYNEQFF. In DNA form, the CDR3 reads TGTGCCAGCAGCTTAGGGTCACTAGCGTTCAGCTCCTACAATGAGCAGTTCTTC.